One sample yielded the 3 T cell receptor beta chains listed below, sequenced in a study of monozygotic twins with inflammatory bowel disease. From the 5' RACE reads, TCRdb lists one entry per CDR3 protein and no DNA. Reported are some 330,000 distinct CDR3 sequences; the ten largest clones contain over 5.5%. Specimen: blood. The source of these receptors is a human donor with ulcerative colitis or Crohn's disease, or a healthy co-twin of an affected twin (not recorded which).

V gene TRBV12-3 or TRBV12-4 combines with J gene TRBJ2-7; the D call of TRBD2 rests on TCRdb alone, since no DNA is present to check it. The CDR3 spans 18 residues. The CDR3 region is CASSSTGLGASSSYEQYF.

The CDR3 sequence is CASSEMGYEQFF. The chain links TRBV6-1 to TRBJ2-1. CDR3 length: 12 amino acids. From germline, CDR1 is MNHNS and CDR2 SASEGT.

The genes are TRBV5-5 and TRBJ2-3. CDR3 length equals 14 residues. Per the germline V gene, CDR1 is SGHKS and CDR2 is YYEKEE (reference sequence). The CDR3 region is CASSPHASTDTQYF.